The 5 T cell receptor beta chains presented below share a single source sample, sequenced in a study of CD8 T cells in ankylosing spondylitis. MiXCR, run by TCRdb on the 5' RACE reads, gives a single entry per CDR3 protein. This table holds 130,000 or so distinct CDR3 sequences, approximately 10% found once. Sequenced sample: blood, either unsorted or a sorted T cell fraction (not recorded which). These receptor sequences come from a female donor with ankylosing spondylitis or in good health (not recorded which).

The chain carries TRBV7-9 and TRBJ2-3; weak D call: TRBD1 (5 bases). V was cut by 5 bases and J by 0 bases, with 12 bases left in between. There are 15 residues in the CDR3. CDR1 SEHNR and CDR2 FQNEAQ come from the germline V gene (reference sequence). CDR3 amino acids: CASSLDSSSTDTQYF. The CDR3 coding sequence is TGTGCCAGCAGCCTCGACAGCTCTAGCACAGATACGCAGTATTTT.

There are many counts of this clonotype. The J gene is TRBJ1-2, the V gene TRBV29-1; TRBD1 aligns across 10 bases. The CDR3 totals 15 residues. Trimming removed 5 bases from V and 6 bases from J; junction bases left unmatched: 12. Germline CDR1 and CDR2: SQVTM and ANQGSEA. The CDR3 nucleotides are TGCAGCGTTAACACTTTAAAGGGACAGGGGAATGGCTACACCTTC. Residues: CSVNTLKGQGNGYTF. The entire variable domain, with the rest obtained from reference TRBV29-1 and TRBJ1-2, is as follows: SAVISQKPSRDICQRGTSLTIQCQVDSQVTMMFWYRQQPGQSLTLIATANQGSEATYESGFVIDKFPISRPNLTFSTLTVSNMSPEDSSIYLCSVNTLKGQGNGYTFGSGTRLTVV.

This clonotype showed up many times. This sequence joins TRBV7-2 and TRBJ2-3, with D possibly being TRBD1 or TRBD2 (6 bases each). Germline-derived CDR1 and CDR2 are SGHTA and FQGNSA. The CDR3 has 17 amino acids. The V end was cut by 8 bases, the J end by 3 bases, with 24 bases between. For the CDR3, the DNA is TGTGCCAGCTCCCCCCTCCGGGGGCACCCAGGGACAGATACGCAGTATTTT. It yields the protein CASSPLRGHPGTDTQYF.

This clonotype was picked up a small number of times. The chain couples TRBV30 to TRBJ2-5; tentative D call: TRBD2 (5 bases). The CDR3 length is 15 residues. Germline V gives CDR1 GTSNPN, CDR2 SVGIG (reference sequence). V lost 2 bases and J lost 4, with 17 bases in between. CDR3 protein: CAWSTERTYRETQYF. Written as DNA, the CDR3 is TGTGCCTGGAGTACAGAGCGGACTTATCGAGAGACCCAGTACTTC.

V and J are TRBV11-2 and TRBJ2-2, with D perhaps matching TRBD2 (6 bases). V gave up 4 bases and J gave up 3 bases, with 21 bases separating them. The CDR3 runs to 18 residues. Germline-derived CDR1 and CDR2 are SGHAT and FQNNGV. CDR3 protein: CASSSHERVKLDTGELFF. In nucleotides, the CDR3 is TGTGCCAGCAGCTCCCATGAGCGGGTAAAATTGGACACCGGGGAGCTGTTTTTT.